This TCR beta chain is from a study of control samples from healthy donors and cancer patients. The CDR3 has 13 amino acids. V was clipped by 6 bases and J by 5 bases, with 13 bases between them. Clones were read by immunoSEQ multiplex PCR, and TCRdb kept only the in-frame ones, dropping some. The repertoire holds over 65,000 clones, around 94% seen once, with around 6.5% in the top ten. The chain couples TRBV12-3 or TRBV12-4 to TRBJ2-5; D is uncertain. The sequence derives from a woman between 35 and 50 years old in good health. Material for sequencing was blood. This CDR3 reads CASREGNAETQYF. In nucleotides, the CDR3 is TGTGCCAGCAGGGAAGGAAACGCGGAGACCCAGTACTTC.